The rows below give T cell receptor beta chains drawn from one sample of a study of T cell responses to AZD1222 COVID-19 vaccine. Here immunoSEQ multiplex PCR was the method, and the copy in TCRdb shows in-frame clones only, minus some. This repertoire comprises over 140,000 clones; its ten largest clones make up over 2%. The specimen sequenced was peripheral blood. The origin of the receptors is an adult in good health. Each CDR3 is given with its conserved first and last residue. D genes are given only for firm matches.

J: TRBJ1-1
D: NA
V: TRBV3-1/TRBV3-2
CDR3: CASSRADTEAFF
DNA: TGTGCCAGCAGCCGGGCCGACACTGAAGCTTTCTTT

J: TRBJ2-1
D: TRBD1
V: TRBV7-2
CDR3: CASSLRPDRAEQFF
DNA: TGTGCCAGCAGCTTGAGGCCGGACAGGGCTGAGCAGTTCTTC

J: TRBJ2-1
D: NA
V: TRBV9
CDR3: CASSVPDSNEQFF
DNA: TGTGCCAGCAGCGTTCCGGACAGCAATGAGCAGTTCTTC

J: TRBJ2-3
D: NA
V: TRBV2
CDR3: CASRILHRIRTDTQYF
DNA: TGTGCCAGCAGGATTCTACACCGTATTAGGACAGATACGCAGTATTTT

J: TRBJ1-5
D: NA
V: TRBV29-1
CDR3: CSVSDSFNQPQHF
DNA: TGCAGCGTTTCGGACAGTTTCAATCAGCCCCAGCATTTT

J: TRBJ2-1
D: NA
V: TRBV29-1
CDR3: CSVEGGLDNEQFF
DNA: TGCAGCGTTGAAGGCGGTCTTGACAATGAGCAGTTCTTC

J: TRBJ2-1
D: NA
V: TRBV7-9
CDR3: CASSLGGFDEQFF
DNA: TGTGCCAGCAGCTTAGGGGGGTTCGATGAGCAGTTCTTC

J: TRBJ1-6
D: NA
V: TRBV19
CDR3: CASSYTGMRGSPLHF
DNA: TGTGCCAGTAGCTATACAGGAATGAGAGGGTCACCCCTCCACTTT

J: TRBJ1-1
D: NA
V: TRBV2
CDR3: CASSGYRQNTEAFF
DNA: TGTGCCAGCAGTGGATACAGACAGAACACTGAAGCTTTCTTT

J: TRBJ1-2
D: NA
V: TRBV11-3
CDR3: CASSFEEDKNYGYTF
DNA: TGTGCCAGCAGCTTCGAGGAAGACAAGAACTATGGCTACACCTTC

J: TRBJ2-3
D: TRBD2
V: TRBV27
CDR3: CASSPLPGLAGAGTQYF
DNA: TGTGCCAGCAGTCCCCTCCCCGGACTAGCGGGGGCGGGTACGCAGTATTTT

J: TRBJ1-1
D: NA
V: TRBV5-4
CDR3: CASSLAGARTVPEAFF
DNA: TGTGCCAGCAGCTTGGCTGGAGCTCGGACCGTGCCTGAAGCTTTCTTT

J: TRBJ2-4
D: NA
V: TRBV28
CDR3: CASTSFNIQYF
DNA: TGTGCCAGCACCTCCTTTAACATTCAGTACTTC